The present T cell receptor (beta chain) was sequenced within a study of cytomegalovirus exposure and HLA in healthy donors. The overall study: A previous analysis identified 90 million to 140 million unique TCR beta sequences derived from 180 million or so T cells. There were tens of millions of unique TCRs (from HLA-typed donors) in an early data release. Points from the study as a whole: Based on reports, TCR beta sequences accurately predicted HLA-A and HLA-B alleles for most subjects. In a later analysis, DRB1 alleles had the most associated TCRs; HLA-C alleles the fewest.

Trimming removed 0 bases at V and 3 bases at J, with 15 bases between. Germline V gene data show CDR1 as LGHNA and CDR2 as YNFKEQ. This CDR3 is built from 17 residues. Worth noting for this clone: The antigen remains undetermined.

13 Jbeta primers and 60 Vbeta primers were used for the PCR. This table comes from immunoSEQ multiplex PCR, and its TCRdb copy is limited to in-frame clones, with some not included. Across more than 90,000 clones, the top ten clones capture 6.5% to 7% of the sample. What was sequenced was PBMCs. The chain uses TRBV4-2 and TRBJ2-1; weak D call: TRBD2 (5 bases). The sequence was obtained from a man aged 40-55 years in good health and CMV-seropositive. CDR3 DNA sequence: TGTGCCAGCAGCCAAGATTGGGTGGGAGCAATCTACAATGAGCAGTTCTTC. This gives the protein CASSQDWVGAIYNEQFF.